These T cell receptor beta chains were read from a single sample in a study of cytotoxic CD8 clonotypes in ibrutinib-treated CLL. This table comes from immunoSEQ multiplex PCR, and its TCRdb copy is limited to in-frame clones, with some not included. The sample lists hundreds of thousands of clones, less than 75% seen once, with 15% to 19% in the top ten. Sample: PBMCs, taken after 24 months of ibrutinib treatment. Receptors were obtained from a human donor with chronic lymphocytic leukemia. Each CDR3 is given with its conserved first and last residue. D genes are given only for firm matches. Size values are once, few and many counts, or a class for expanded clones, and some rows have none.

clone_size	j_call	v_call	d_call	cdr3_aa	cdr3_nt
NA	TRBJ2-2	TRBV11-1	NA	CASSLGPTTGELFF	TGTGCCAGCAGCCTCGGTCCCACTACCGGGGAGCTGTTTTTT
NA	TRBJ2-7	TRBV13	TRBD2	CASSASDTSGGYYEQYF	TGTGCCAGCAGCGCTAGCGACACTAGCGGAGGATATTACGAGCAGTACTTC
NA	TRBJ2-5	TRBV6-5	TRBD1	CASSQTGGETQYF	TGTGCCAGCAGCCAAACAGGGGGAGAGACCCAGTACTTC
NA	TRBJ1-1	TRBV30	NA	CAWGPMNTEAFF	TGTGCCTGGGGACCGATGAACACTGAAGCTTTCTTT
NA	TRBJ2-1	TRBV9	TRBD2	CASSVATSGLNEQFF	TGTGCCAGCAGCGTAGCGACTAGCGGTTTGAATGAGCAGTTCTTC
once	TRBJ2-5	TRBV7-2	TRBD2	CASSTRGSGRAETQYF	TGTGCCAGCAGCACCCGGGGTAGCGGGAGGGCAGAGACCCAGTACTTC
NA	TRBJ2-5	TRBV6-5	TRBD2	CASSPGLAAETQYF	TGTGCCAGCAGTCCAGGACTAGCCGCAGAGACCCAGTACTTC
once	TRBJ2-3	TRBV10-3	NA	CAISVSRGADTQYF	TGTGCCATCAGTGTGAGTCGAGGGGCAGATACGCAGTATTTT
NA	TRBJ2-7	TRBV11-2	NA	CASSPLKGSSYEQYF	TGTGCCAGCAGCCCGCTTAAGGGAAGCTCCTACGAGCAGTACTTC
NA	TRBJ2-1	TRBV5-1	TRBD2	CASSLEASGYNEQFF	TGCGCCAGCAGCTTGGAGGCTAGCGGGTACAATGAGCAGTTCTTC
NA	TRBJ2-2	TRBV6-5	TRBD1	CASSYQGEIAGELFF	TGTGCCAGCAGCTACCAGGGGGAAATTGCCGGGGAGCTGTTTTTT
NA	TRBJ2-7	TRBV29-1	NA	CSVEAPAGSEQYF	TGCAGCGTTGAAGCCCCGGCAGGGTCCGAGCAGTACTTC
NA	TRBJ2-5	TRBV10-1	NA	CASSESGVETQYF	TGCGCCAGCAGTGAATCTGGGGTAGAGACCCAGTACTTC
NA	TRBJ2-7	TRBV6-5	NA	CASSYSRQFRYEQYF	TGTGCCAGCAGTTACTCGAGACAGTTCCGCTACGAGCAGTACTTC
once	TRBJ2-2	TRBV6-5	NA	CASSIAANTGELFF	TGTGCCAGCAGTATAGCGGCGAACACCGGGGAGCTGTTTTTT
few	TRBJ2-7	TRBV14	NA	CASSRAGSKGAEQYF	TGTGCCAGCAGCAGGGCAGGGTCAAAAGGAGCCGAGCAGTACTTC
NA	TRBJ1-5	TRBV7-6	NA	CASSLQGDNQPQHF	TGTGCCAGCAGCTTGCAGGGAGACAATCAGCCCCAGCATTTT
few	TRBJ2-1	TRBV5-6	NA	CASSSGPEQFF	TGTGCCAGCAGCTCGGGACCTGAGCAGTTCTTC
once	TRBJ2-3	TRBV7-9	TRBD2	CATRKELAGEADTQYF	TGTGCCACCCGTAAGGAGCTAGCGGGGGAGGCAGATACGCAGTATTTT
NA	TRBJ1-1	TRBV9	NA	CASSVDMGTEAFF	TGTGCCAGCAGCGTAGATATGGGGACTGAAGCTTTCTTT
NA	TRBJ2-7	TRBV7-2	NA	CASSLVRGPSYEQYF	TGTGCCAGCAGCTTAGTTCGGGGGCCCTCCTACGAGCAGTACTTC
NA	TRBJ2-5	TRBV29-1	NA	CSVRRMYQETQYF	TGCAGCGTACGGCGGATGTACCAAGAGACCCAGTACTTC
NA	TRBJ1-3	TRBV5-1	NA	CASSLAPTDYSGNTIYF	TGCGCCAGCAGCTTGGCGCCCACGGACTACTCTGGAAACACCATATATTTT
few	TRBJ2-1	TRBV25-1	NA	CASSEHGGSWNEQFF	TGTGCCAGCAGTGAACACGGAGGGTCCTGGAATGAGCAGTTCTTC
NA	TRBJ1-3	TRBV15	NA	CATSRDRGIGNTIYF	TGTGCCACCAGCAGAGATCGGGGGATTGGAAACACCATATATTTT
NA	TRBJ2-1	TRBV4-3	TRBD2	CASSQDLSGSWQFF	TGCGCCAGCAGCCAAGATCTTAGCGGGAGTTGGCAGTTCTTC
NA	TRBJ2-3	TRBV25-1	TRBD1	CASSEYTGTGGPDTQYF	TGTGCCAGCAGTGAATATACCGGGACAGGGGGACCAGATACGCAGTATTTT
few	TRBJ2-2	TRBV6-6	TRBD1	CASSGQGAGELFF	TGTGCCAGCAGTGGACAGGGGGCCGGGGAGCTGTTTTTT
once	TRBJ2-7	TRBV4-2	NA	CASSREEYGNEQYF	TGTGCCAGCAGCCGGGAGGAGTACGGGAACGAGCAGTACTTC
NA	TRBJ2-7	TRBV6-1	TRBD1	CASSLEGAGSYEQYF	TGTGCCAGCAGCCTAGAGGGGGCAGGGTCCTACGAGCAGTACTTC
NA	TRBJ2-7	TRBV10-1	TRBD2	CASSEPTSGSAVWGEQYF	TGCGCCAGCAGTGAGCCCACTAGCGGGAGCGCCGTATGGGGAGAGCAGTACTTC
few	TRBJ2-7	TRBV19	NA	CASSNRGGYEQYF	TGTGCCAGTAGTAACCGTGGAGGGTACGAGCAGTACTTC
NA	TRBJ2-1	TRBV2	TRBD2	CASSEFRGLETGEQFF	TGTGCCAGCAGTGAGTTTAGGGGACTAGAGACCGGTGAGCAGTTCTTC
NA	TRBJ2-5	TRBV7-8	NA	CASSLVAAQETQYF	TGTGCCAGCAGCTTAGTAGCGGCCCAAGAGACCCAGTACTTC
NA	TRBJ2-2	TRBV9	TRBD2	CASSVGTSGRYNTGELFF	TGTGCCAGCAGCGTTGGGACTAGCGGGAGATATAACACCGGGGAGCTGTTTTTT
NA	TRBJ1-5	TRBV19	NA	CASSSNQPQHF	TGTGCCAGTAGTTCGAATCAGCCCCAGCATTTT
NA	TRBJ2-7	TRBV28	NA	CASSGTPFYEQYF	TGTGCCAGCAGTGGGACACCGTTCTACGAGCAGTACTTC
NA	TRBJ2-3	TRBV27	TRBD2	CASSLLASGGTSTDTQYF	TGTGCCAGCAGTTTATTGGCTAGCGGGGGGACTAGCACAGATACGCAGTATTTT
NA	TRBJ1-1	TRBV7-9	NA	CASSFYGQMNTEAFF	TGTGCCAGCAGCTTTTACGGACAGATGAACACTGAAGCTTTCTTT
NA	TRBJ1-2	TRBV10-3	NA	CAISFHPGKGLDAGYTF	TGTGCCATCAGTTTCCACCCAGGGAAGGGCTTGGATGCGGGCTACACCTTC
few	TRBJ2-7	TRBV6-5	TRBD1	CASSRGQGYEQYF	TGTGCCAGCTCTCGAGGACAGGGATACGAGCAGTACTTC
NA	TRBJ1-2	TRBV25-1	TRBD1	CASSDPGTGIGYTF	TGTGCCAGCAGTGATCCAGGGACAGGGATTGGCTACACCTTC
few	TRBJ1-4	TRBV30	NA	CAWSPGVANEKLFF	TGTGCCTGGAGTCCAGGGGTGGCTAATGAAAAACTGTTTTTT
few	TRBJ1-2	TRBV6-1	TRBD1	CASRTGLGYGYTF	TGTGCCAGCCGGACAGGTCTCGGGTACGGCTACACCTTC
few	TRBJ2-3	TRBV27	TRBD1	CASSLAGTASTDTQYF	TGTGCCAGCAGTCTTGCCGGGACAGCTAGCACAGATACGCAGTATTTT
NA	TRBJ2-7	TRBV7-9	TRBD2	CASSSQTSEFYEQYF	TGTGCCAGCAGCTCCCAAACTAGCGAATTCTACGAGCAGTACTTC
few	TRBJ1-5	TRBV6-5	NA	CASRAGANQPQHF	TGTGCCAGCAGGGCCGGGGCCAATCAGCCCCAGCATTTT
NA	TRBJ2-2	TRBV9	NA	CASSAFNTGELFF	TGTGCCAGCAGCGCTTTTAACACCGGGGAGCTGTTTTTT
NA	TRBJ1-5	TRBV19	NA	CASSSEAGRSNQPQHF	TGTGCCAGTAGTTCAGAGGCCGGGCGGAGCAATCAGCCCCAGCATTTT
once	TRBJ2-5	TRBV7-6	NA	CASSLVHQETQYF	TGTGCCAGCAGCTTAGTTCATCAAGAGACCCAGTACTTC
NA	TRBJ2-2	TRBV7-2	NA	CASSTAVRTGELFF	TGTGCCAGCAGCACAGCCGTCCGAACCGGGGAGCTGTTTTTT
NA	TRBJ2-2	TRBV27	NA	CASHGTTGELFF	TGTGCCAGCCACGGGACTACCGGGGAGCTGTTTTTT
NA	TRBJ2-1	TRBV4-3	NA	CASSQDLGGSYNEQFF	TGCGCCAGCAGCCAAGATCTGGGGGGATCCTACAATGAGCAGTTCTTC
NA	TRBJ2-5	TRBV6-5	NA	CASSSAGDWETQYF	TGTGCCAGCAGTTCAGCAGGGGATTGGGAGACCCAGTACTTC